A single sample gave rise to the 2 T cell receptor beta chains below, sequenced in a study of shared clonotypes between healthy human individuals. Naive CD8 cells lacked CD45RO, underwent positive selection for CCR7 and left out terminally differentiated effector memory CD45RA+ cells. The assay was immunoSEQ multiplex PCR, and TCRdb's table has in-frame clones only and misses some. The table lists around 2,000,000 clones, approximately 94% of them singletons. The source material was naive CD8+ T cells sorted from blood. The receptors stem from a man younger than 35 in good health.

The chain couples TRBV7-9 to TRBJ2-5, with 9 bases fitting TRBD2. V lost 2 bases to trimming and J lost 5 bases; unmatched junction nucleotides: 6. The CDR3 is 15 amino acids. CDR1 and CDR2 (germline): SEHNR, FQNEAQ (reference sequence). The CDR3, as DNA: TGTGCCAGCAGCTTATTGGCGGGAGGGCTCGAGACCCAGTACTTC. This sequence encodes CASSLLAGGLETQYF.

This sequence joins TRBV15 and TRBJ2-1, with no clear D. Germline-derived CDR1 and CDR2 are LNHNV and YYDKDF (reference sequence). This CDR3 comprises 14 residues. Trimming removed 5 bases from V and 0 bases from J, with 8 bases in between. The CDR3 region is CATSGVSSYNEQFF. The CDR3 DNA follows: TGTGCCACCAGCGGGGTGAGCTCCTACAATGAGCAGTTCTTC.